The 24 T cell receptor beta chains below all came from one sample that was sequenced in a study of OX40 agonist ivuxolimab in advanced cancers. Clones were read by immunoSEQ multiplex PCR, and TCRdb kept only the in-frame ones, dropping some. The data contain over 55,000 clones, roughly 89% of them singletons. The sequences come from CD4+ or CD8+ T cells sorted from blood, collected in a trial of the OX40 agonist ivuxolimab. The receptors derive from an adult with an advanced solid tumor such as melanoma, head and neck, liver or kidney cancer.

This rearrangement joins TRBV11-2 to TRBJ1-2, with 10 positions matching TRBD1. Germline V CDR1 and CDR2: SGHAT, FQNNGV. Germline trimming cut 1 base from V and 6 bases from J; bases unmatched to any gene: 2. The CDR3 runs 14 residues. In DNA form, the CDR3 reads TGTGCCAGCAGCTTAGGGGACAGGGGTCATGGCTACACCTTC. It yields the protein CASSLGDRGHGYTF.

The chain recombines TRBV5-1 with TRBJ1-1; weak D call: TRBD1 (6 bases). The CDR3 consists of 17 residues. The germline gives CDR1 SGHRS, CDR2 YFSETQ. With 2 bases removed from V and 0 bases from J, the gap between germline ends came to 17 bases. In nucleotides, the CDR3 is TGCGCCAGCAGCTTAACCGGGACACAAATCATGAACACTGAAGCTTTCTTT. This codes for CASSLTGTQIMNTEAFF.

The chain is built from TRBV19 and TRBJ1-4; 9 bases fit TRBD1. Germline values: CDR1 LNHDA, CDR2 SQIVND (reference sequence). CDR3 length: 15 residues. Trimming took 8 bases from V and 5 from J; bases not matched to a gene: 9. The CDR3 DNA sequence: TGTGCCAGTCGGACATCCGGGACAGGGAATGAAAAACTGTTTTTT. Amino acid sequence: CASRTSGTGNEKLFF.

The chain recombines TRBV2 with TRBJ2-5; 10 bases are a match to TRBD2. V lost 4 bases to trimming and J lost 5 bases; unmatched junction nucleotides: 4. The CDR3 is 14 amino acids. The V gene's germline CDR1 is SNHLY and CDR2 FYNNEI. CDR3 sequence reads: CASSGTSGSETQYF. CDR3 DNA sequence: TGTGCCAGCAGTGGGACTAGCGGCTCGGAGACCCAGTACTTC.

V gene TRBV29-1 combines with J gene TRBJ2-3; D gene unclear. V lost 0 bases and J lost 5, with 15 bases in between. The CDR3 consists of 15 residues. From germline, CDR1 is SQVTM and CDR2 ANQGSEA. In DNA, the CDR3 is TGCAGCGTTGAAGATCAAGGCGGTAAAGTAGATACGCAGTATTTT. Its translation: CSVEDQGGKVDTQYF.

This rearrangement joins TRBV9 to TRBJ2-2; D may be TRBD1 (6 bases). The CDR3 extends over 13 amino acids. Germline V gives CDR1 SGDLS, CDR2 YYNGEE. V lost 4 bases and J 7 bases, leaving 11 bases between the germline ends. CDR3 region: CASSPGVVGELFF. CDR3 coding DNA: TGTGCCAGCAGCCCAGGGGTGGTCGGGGAGCTGTTTTTT.

V and J are TRBV7-9 and TRBJ2-1; D perhaps matches TRBD2 (5 bases). CDR1 SEHNR and CDR2 FQNEAQ come from the germline V gene (reference sequence). V was pared by 0 bases and J by 10 bases, with 10 bases between. CDR3 length: 13 residues. The DNA for the CDR3 is TGTGCCAGCAGCTTAGCTTTGGAGGACGAGCAGTTCTTC. Its protein product is CASSLALEDEQFF.

The rearrangement uses TRBV4-1 and TRBJ2-1; D might be TRBD1 or TRBD2, each matching 5 bases. V dropped 1 base and J dropped 0 bases, with 10 bases sitting between them. From germline, CDR1 is MGHRA and CDR2 YSYEKL. The CDR3 totals 16 residues. The CDR3 protein is CASSQGRERSYNEQFF. In nucleotides, the CDR3 is TGCGCCAGCAGCCAAGGCAGGGAGCGCTCCTACAATGAGCAGTTCTTC.

The J gene is TRBJ2-3, the V gene TRBV5-4, with 8 bases identical to TRBD2. Unmatched junction bases numbered 4, after V lost 0 bases and J lost 1 base. Germline lookup yields CDR1 SGHNT and CDR2 YYREEE (reference sequence). The CDR3 spans 16 residues. This CDR3 is CASSLVGRGGTDTQYF. CDR3 sequence (DNA): TGTGCCAGCAGCTTGGTGGGGCGGGGGGGCACAGATACGCAGTATTTT.

The chain combines TRBV30 with TRBJ2-3, with TRBD1 matching over 8 bases. V lost 2 bases to trimming and J lost 0 bases; unmatched junction nucleotides: 10. This CDR3 is 17 amino acids long. Germline CDR1 reads GTSNPN; CDR2 reads SVGIG (reference sequence). Written as DNA, the CDR3 is TGTGCCTGGAGTAGACTCAGGGGGCTTAAGAGCACAGATACGCAGTATTTT. The encoded protein is CAWSRLRGLKSTDTQYF. The complete variable domain, with remaining parts taken from reference TRBV30 and TRBJ2-3, reads SQTIHQWPATLVQPVGSPLSLECTVEGTSNPNLYWYRQAAGRGLQLLFYSVGIGQISSEVPQNLSASRPQDRQFILSSKKLLLSDSGFYLCAWSRLRGLKSTDTQYFGPGTRLTVL.

J is TRBJ2-7 and V is TRBV30; 13 bases align to TRBD2. The CDR3 contains 14 residues. V gave up 3 bases and J gave up 3 bases; unmatched junction bases: 2. Germline CDR1 reads GTSNPN; CDR2 reads SVGIG (reference sequence). In DNA form, the CDR3 reads TGTGCCTGGAGCAGGACTAGCGGGGGCTACGAGCAGTACTTC. Its protein is CAWSRTSGGYEQYF.

The rearrangement joins TRBV7-8 to TRBJ2-7; a weak D match, TRBD2 (5 bases). The germline V and J ends were trimmed by 5 bases and 7 bases, with 18 bases remaining between them. The CDR3 covers 14 residues. CDR1 is SGHVS, CDR2 FQNEAQ, per germline. CDR3 bases: TGTGCCAGCAGCCTAGACACCTCGCCGGGAGAGCAGTACTTC. Translating gives CASSLDTSPGEQYF.

Only one count was recorded for this clone. The chain couples TRBV9 to TRBJ2-7, with TRBD1 identical over 9 bases. The CDR3 sequence is 16 residues long. CDR1 is SGDLS, CDR2 YYNGEE, per germline. After removal of 0 bases from V and 7 bases from J, the junction contained 11 bases not matched to a gene. CDR3 nucleotide sequence: TGTGCCAGCAGCGTAGCTCTGGGACAGGGAACGCGGGAGCAGTACTTC. Protein product: CASSVALGQGTREQYF.

The chain uses TRBV7-2 and TRBJ2-1; D is possibly TRBD2 (5 bases). The CDR3 contains 17 residues. Germline V gene lookup returns CDR1 SGHTA and CDR2 FQGNSA. Trimming shortened V by 0 bases and J by 0 bases, and 12 bases separated the two germline ends. DNA for the CDR3: TGTGCCAGCAGCTTAGCGGTTCTTGCGGGCTCCTACAATGAGCAGTTCTTC. Amino acid sequence: CASSLAVLAGSYNEQFF.

This chain links TRBV6-1 with TRBJ1-1; 7 bases map to TRBD1. With V trimmed by 5 bases and J by 6 bases, 3 bases remained unmatched. This CDR3 region has 12 residues. Germline CDR1 and CDR2: MNHNS and SASEGT. The CDR3 nucleotides read TGTGCCAGCAGTCGACAGGGTGCTGAAGCTTTCTTT. Its translation is CASSRQGAEAFF.

The chain has TRBV5-1 and TRBJ2-1; 11 nucleotides agree with TRBD2. Germline values: CDR1 SGHRS, CDR2 YFSETQ. Unmatched junction bases numbered 2, after V lost 3 bases and J lost 6 bases. The length of the CDR3 is 14 residues. The CDR3 loop reads CASSSGTSGNEQFF. The CDR3 bases are TGCGCCAGCAGCTCCGGGACTAGCGGCAATGAGCAGTTCTTC. The full variable domain, with the rest looked up from reference TRBV5-1 and TRBJ2-1, is KAGVTQTPRYLIKTRGQQVTLSCSPISGHRSVSWYQQTPGQGLQFLFEYFSETQRNKGNFPGRFSGRQFSNSRSEMNVSTLELGDSALYLCASSSGTSGNEQFFGPGTRLTVL.

This chain connects TRBV19 to TRBJ1-1; no clear D gene. Germline-derived CDR1 and CDR2 are LNHDA and SQIVND (reference sequence). The CDR3 consists of 15 residues. Trimming left V 3 bases short and J 0 bases short, with 11 bases between. This CDR3 reads CASSISGGLNTEAFF. Here the CDR3 DNA reads TGTGCCAGTAGTATTTCAGGTGGGCTGAACACTGAAGCTTTCTTT. The full variable domain, its missing parts supplied by reference TRBV19 and TRBJ1-1, is DGGITQSPKYLFRKEGQNVTLSCEQNLNHDAMYWYRQDPGQGLRLIYYSQIVNDFQKGDIAEGYSVSREKKESFPLTVTSAQKNPTAFYLCASSISGGLNTEAFFGQGTRLTVV.

This clone appeared a single time. The chain uses TRBV6-1 and TRBJ2-5; TRBD1 might be the D (7 bases). The CDR3 runs to 16 residues. CDR1 MNHNS and CDR2 SASEGT come from the germline V gene. Trimming cost V 4 bases and J 5 bases, with 20 bases left between them. CDR3 residues: CASSGWTGGRRETQYF. The CDR3 region has the DNA TGTGCCAGCAGTGGTTGGACAGGAGGGCGACGGGAGACCCAGTACTTC.

The chain recombines TRBV7-2 with TRBJ2-7; TRBD2 is a possible D gene (7 bases). V lost 5 bases and J 4 bases, leaving 15 bases between the germline ends. Germline V gene data show CDR1 as SGHTA and CDR2 as FQGNSA. This CDR3 comprises 14 residues. CDR3 in amino acids: CASSPRGGQYEQYF. CDR3 in DNA: TGTGCCAGCAGCCCGAGGGGGGGGCAATACGAGCAGTACTTC.

The rearrangement joins TRBV30 to TRBJ1-1, with D hard to call. This CDR3 comprises 12 residues. Germline CDR1 reads GTSNPN; CDR2 reads SVGIG (reference sequence). Trimming removed 4 bases at V and 0 bases at J, with 6 bases between. CDR3 amino acids: CAWTRLNTEAFF. CDR3 coding DNA: TGTGCCTGGACCCGCTTGAACACTGAAGCTTTCTTT.

V gene TRBV21-1 combines with J gene TRBJ2-7. TRBV21-1 is recorded as a pseudogene. The CDR3 length is 18 residues. The CDR3 protein is CARLRGHQEWRGNYEQYF. The DNA for the CDR3 is TGTGCCAGGCTGAGGGGACATCAAGAGTGGCGGGGAAATTACGAGCAGTACTTC.

The CDR3 DNA reads TGTGCTAGTGCCCTAGGGACCCCCTATGGTCCCGGGGAGCTGTTTTTT. Translation: CASALGTPYGPGELFF. The J gene is TRBJ2-2, the V gene TRBV12-5; D might be TRBD1 or TRBD2, each matching 5 bases. V dropped 7 bases and J dropped 6 bases, with 21 bases sitting between them. Germline CDR1 and CDR2: LGHNT and FRNRAP. This CDR3 spans 16 amino acids.

The gene calls are TRBV11-2 and TRBJ1-6, with D tentatively TRBD1 (6 bases). Trimming stripped 6 bases from V and 0 bases from J, with 12 bases between. The CDR3 has 16 amino acids. The germline CDR1 and CDR2 sequences are SGHAT and FQNNGV. CDR3 amino acids: CASSQTGISYNSPLHF. The CDR3 DNA sequence: TGTGCCAGCAGTCAGACAGGAATCTCCTATAATTCACCCCTCCACTTT.

The chain recombines TRBV19 with TRBJ1-5; weak D call: TRBD1 (5 bases). The CDR3 consists of 18 residues. The V end was cut by 5 bases, the J end by 2 bases, with 22 bases between. Germline-derived CDR1 and CDR2 are LNHDA and SQIVND (reference sequence). In nucleotides, the CDR3 is TGTGCCAGTAGTTCCCAGAAAGGGGCAGGGTCGGGCAATCAGCCCCAGCATTTT. This codes for CASSSQKGAGSGNQPQHF.